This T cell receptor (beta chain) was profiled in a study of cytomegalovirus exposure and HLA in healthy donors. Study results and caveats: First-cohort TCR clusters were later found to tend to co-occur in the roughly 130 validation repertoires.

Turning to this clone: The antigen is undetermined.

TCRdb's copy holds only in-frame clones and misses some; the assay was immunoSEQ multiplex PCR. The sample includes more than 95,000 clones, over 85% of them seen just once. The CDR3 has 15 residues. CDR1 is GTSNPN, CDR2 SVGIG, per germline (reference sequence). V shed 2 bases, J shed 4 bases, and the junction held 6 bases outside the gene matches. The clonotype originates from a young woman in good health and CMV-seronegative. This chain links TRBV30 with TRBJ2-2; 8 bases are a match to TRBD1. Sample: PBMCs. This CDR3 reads CAWSSSGTGTGELFF. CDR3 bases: TGTGCCTGGAGTTCATCAGGGACAGGCACCGGGGAGCTGTTTTTT.